This TCR beta chain stems from a study of persistence of HIV-infected CD4 T cells. Sequencing used immunoSEQ version 4 in survey mode. Clones were sequenced by immunoSEQ multiplex PCR, and TCRdb holds only the in-frame ones, with some missing. The table lists fewer than 45,000 clones, about 85% of them singletons, with 0.45% to 0.5% in the top ten. Germline loops: CDR1 MGHDK, CDR2 SYGVNS. The CDR3 runs to 16 residues. V shed 5 bases and J 1 base; nucleotides not matched to a gene: 7. This nonspecific control used anti-CD3/anti-CD28 bead stimulation of CD4+ T cells. CD4+ T cells upregulating both CD40 ligand and CD69 were sorted as responding cells. For this clone: Its antigen is still unknown.

This TCR came from an adult woman with HIV who was CMV-seropositive. The material sequenced was CD4+ T cells sorted from PBMCs after approximately 19-hour stimulation, taken from a patient who received antiretroviral therapy. The genes are TRBV25-1 and TRBJ2-3; 9 positions agree with TRBD1. Here the CDR3 DNA reads TGTGCCAGCAGTAAACCCGGGACAGGGCGCACAGATACGCAGTATTTT. The encoded protein is CASSKPGTGRTDTQYF.